One sample yielded the 27 T cell receptor beta chains listed below, sequenced in a study of cytomegalovirus exposure and HLA in healthy donors. Researchers ran the PCR with 60 Vbeta and 13 Jbeta primers. Sequencing was performed with immunoSEQ multiplex PCR; in TCRdb, only in-frame clones are kept and a portion is missing. The profile covers some 200,000 clones, with approximately 84% appearing a single time and 3% to 4.5% taken by the ten largest. Sequencing was done on a sample of PBMCs. The source is a man in his fifties or sixties in good health and CMV-seronegative.

The rearrangement joins TRBV29-1 to TRBJ2-7; tentative D call: TRBD2 (5 bases). Germline V gene lookup returns CDR1 SQVTM and CDR2 ANQGSEA. V shed 7 bases and J shed 2 bases, with 12 bases lying between them. This CDR3 is built from 12 residues. This CDR3 is CSGGGLTYEQYF. CDR3 coding DNA: TGCAGCGGGGGTGGACTCACCTACGAGCAGTACTTC.

The V call is TRBV15, the J call TRBJ2-1, with TRBD1 identical over 7 bases. V shed 5 bases and J 0 bases; nucleotides not matched to a gene: 7. CDR3 size: 16 residues. In germline, CDR1 is LNHNV, CDR2 YYDKDF (reference sequence). For the CDR3, the DNA is TGTGCCACCAGCGCCCCGACAGGGAGCTCCTACAATGAGCAGTTCTTC. Protein product: CATSAPTGSSYNEQFF.

About this clone itself: The identical CDR3 is also encoded by other nucleotide sequences in the sample. This sequence joins TRBV20-1 and TRBJ1-2, with D tentatively TRBD1 (5 bases). The V end lost 5 bases, the J end lost 12 bases, and 16 bases lay between the germline ends. The CDR3 is 11 amino acids. Looked up from germline, CDR1 is DFQATT and CDR2 is SNEGSKA (reference sequence). CDR3 nucleotides: TGCAGTGCTTCTTCGGGGGGTTTGAACACCTTC. Protein product: CSASSGGLNTF.

This chain connects TRBV2 to TRBJ2-6; D possibly corresponds to TRBD2 (5 bases). This CDR3 comprises 15 residues. The germline V gene has CDR1 SNHLY and CDR2 FYNNEI. V lost 7 bases and J lost 2, with 12 bases in between. The CDR3: CASNILGTGANVLTF. The CDR3 coding sequence is TGTGCCAGCAACATACTAGGGACTGGGGCCAACGTCCTGACTTTC.

The sample holds a few counts of this clone. V usage is TRBV30 and J usage is TRBJ1-2, with TRBD1 matching over 7 bases. The germline V gene encodes CDR1 GTSNPN and CDR2 SVGIG (reference sequence). V was pared by 4 bases and J by 5 bases, with 10 bases of the junction left unmatched. There are 14 residues in the CDR3. The CDR3 loop reads CAWTPGKTGYGYTF. Here the CDR3 DNA reads TGTGCCTGGACCCCGGGGAAGACAGGGTATGGCTACACCTTC.

This chain joins TRBV4-2 and TRBJ2-5, with D possibly TRBD2 on 6 matching bases. CDR3 size: 14 residues. V was shortened by 8 bases and J by 1 base, with 14 bases between the two germline ends. Germline CDR1 is LGHNA and CDR2 is YNFKEQ. The CDR3 DNA follows: TGTGCCAGCGGGGGGAGCGGACCCCAAGAGACCCAGTACTTC. Translation: CASGGSGPQETQYF.

This clone appeared once. This chain joins TRBV29-1 and TRBJ2-1; 7 bases agree with TRBD1. The CDR3 has 14 residues. The germline gives CDR1 SQVTM, CDR2 ANQGSEA. With V trimmed by 5 bases and J by 5 bases, 9 bases remained unmatched. CDR3 DNA: TGCAGCGTTAAGGGGACAGCCGTAAACAATGAGCAGTTCTTC. Protein sequence: CSVKGTAVNNEQFF.

This clone appeared a single time. CDR3 sequence (DNA): TGTGCCAGCACCAAACTACAGGGTGGCATGAACACTGAAGCTTTCTTT. Protein sequence: CASTKLQGGMNTEAFF. This chain links TRBV7-9 with TRBJ1-1, with a tentative D call TRBD1 (6 bases). The V end was cut by 7 bases, the J end by 0 bases, with 18 bases between. The germline gives CDR1 SEHNR, CDR2 FQNEAQ (reference sequence). CDR3 size: 16 residues.

The chain has TRBV7-8 and TRBJ2-7, with TRBD1 identical over 10 bases. V lost 1 base and J lost 1; bases outside the gene matches: 4. CDR3 length equals 16 residues. In germline, CDR1 is SGHVS, CDR2 FQNEAQ. The CDR3 nucleotides are TGTGCCAGCAGCTTAGAGGCGGGACAGGGGTCCTACGAGCAGTACTTC. Amino acid sequence: CASSLEAGQGSYEQYF.

Only a few counts were recorded for this clone. The chain uses TRBV6-1 and TRBJ2-5, with D unclear. The CDR3 sequence is 14 residues long. Trimming cost V 8 bases and J 7 bases, with 20 bases left between them. The germline V gene has CDR1 MNHNS and CDR2 SASEGT. The CDR3 nucleotides are TGTGCCAGCCCTCCCGCCCGAGGCCATGGGACCCAGTACTTC. This encodes CASPPARGHGTQYF.

This clone was picked up a small number of times. This rearrangement joins TRBV19 to TRBJ2-1; D unresolved. Trimming stripped 3 bases from V and 3 bases from J, with 12 bases between. In germline, CDR1 is LNHDA, CDR2 SQIVND (reference sequence). CDR3 size: 15 residues. The CDR3 nucleotides read TGTGCCAGTAGTATTATGAGTGATTTCTACAATGAGCAGTTCTTC. This translates into CASSIMSDFYNEQFF. The variable domain in full, with the rest retrieved from reference TRBV19 and TRBJ2-1, is DGGITQSPKYLFRKEGQNVTLSCEQNLNHDAMYWYRQDPGQGLRLIYYSQIVNDFQKGDIAEGYSVSREKKESFPLTVTSAQKNPTAFYLCASSIMSDFYNEQFFGPGTRLTVL.

The chain has TRBV5-1 and TRBJ2-5, with TRBD2 identical over 8 bases. Germline loops: CDR1 SGHRS, CDR2 YFSETQ. CDR3 length: 17 residues. Germline trimming cut 0 bases from V and 2 bases from J; bases unmatched to any gene: 9. CDR3 coding DNA: TGCGCCAGCAGCTTGGCGGCGGGGGGCCTCCTTCAAGAGACCCAGTACTTC. As protein: CASSLAAGGLLQETQYF.

This clone has only a few counts. The chain is built from TRBV4-1 and TRBJ2-7; D is possibly TRBD1 (5 bases). The V gene's germline CDR1 is MGHRA and CDR2 YSYEKL. V was pared by 1 base and J by 2 bases, with 12 bases between. The CDR3 sequence is 15 residues long. CDR3 in amino acids: CASSQGQGLPYEQYF. As DNA, the CDR3 is TGCGCCAGCAGCCAAGGGCAGGGCCTTCCCTACGAGCAGTACTTC.

The V call is TRBV28, the J call TRBJ2-5; possibly TRBD2 for D (5 bases). Germline CDR1 and CDR2: MDHEN and SYDVKM. V was cut by 5 bases and J by 3 bases, with 16 bases left in between. This CDR3 contains 15 residues. In DNA form, the CDR3 reads TGTGCCAGCAGTCCCCCGCCCGGAGGAAAAGAGACCCAGTACTTC. It translates to CASSPPPGGKETQYF. Based on the CDR3 plus reference TRBV28 and TRBJ2-5, the full variable domain is DVKVTQSSRYLVKRTGEKVFLECVQDMDHENMFWYRQDPGLGLRLIYFSYDVKMKEKGDIPEGYSVSREKKERFSLILESASTNQTSMYLCASSPPPGGKETQYFGPGTRLLVL.

This chain uses TRBV30 with TRBJ1-1; D is unresolved. V lost 2 bases and J lost 0, with 7 bases in between. The CDR3 runs 13 residues. Germline V gives CDR1 GTSNPN, CDR2 SVGIG (reference sequence). CDR3 in DNA: TGTGCCTGGAGTCTTTATTTGAACACTGAAGCTTTCTTT. Amino acid sequence: CAWSLYLNTEAFF.

The V gene is TRBV5-1, the J gene TRBJ2-5; 8 nucleotides agree with TRBD2. The V gene end was trimmed by 0 bases and the J gene end by 4 bases; junction bases not matched to a gene: 8. The CDR3 covers 16 residues. Per germline, CDR1 SGHRS and CDR2 YFSETQ. The CDR3 nucleotides read TGCGCCAGCAGCTTGGGCCTCGGGGGGGCCCTAGAGACCCAGTACTTC. Translating gives CASSLGLGGALETQYF.

The rearrangement joins TRBV2 to TRBJ2-3, with 9 positions matching TRBD2. The CDR3 sequence is 16 residues long. Germline values: CDR1 SNHLY, CDR2 FYNNEI. V was pared by 5 bases and J by 5 bases, with 11 bases of the junction left unmatched. CDR3 nucleotide sequence: TGTGCCAGCAGTCCCGGGCGGGGGGGCAATAGAGATACGCAGTATTTT. It specifies CASSPGRGGNRDTQYF.

This clone was seen a handful of times. The CDR3 protein is CASSDRGRAGELFF. CDR3 DNA: TGTGCCAGCAGTGACAGGGGGCGCGCCGGGGAGCTGTTTTTT. The chain uses TRBV5-4 and TRBJ2-2, with TRBD1 identical over 10 bases. The CDR3 has 14 residues. The germline gives CDR1 SGHNT, CDR2 YYREEE (reference sequence). Trimming removed 5 bases from V and 6 bases from J; junction bases left unmatched: 4.

This clone appeared a few times. The chain carries TRBV6-1 and TRBJ2-1; D might be TRBD2 (6 bases). The length of the CDR3 is 14 residues. Between the trimmed V and J ends, which lost 6 bases and 2 bases, there was a span of 11 bases. Germline CDR1 and CDR2: MNHNS and SASEGT. Here the CDR3 reads CASRPGDTYNEQFF. The CDR3 coding sequence is TGTGCCAGCAGGCCGGGAGATACCTACAATGAGCAGTTCTTC.

The chain couples TRBV15 to TRBJ1-6; 8 bases fit TRBD1. Trimming cost V 0 bases and J 10 bases; bases outside gene matches: 5. In germline, CDR1 is LNHNV, CDR2 YYDKDF (reference sequence). CDR3 length: 15 residues. The CDR3 is CATSRDRGLGSPLHF. CDR3 coding DNA: TGTGCCACCAGCAGAGACAGGGGGCTTGGATCACCCCTCCACTTT.

This clone has only one observation. The V gene is TRBV19, the J gene TRBJ1-2; 7 nucleotides match TRBD1. Germline CDR1 LNHDA, CDR2 SQIVND (reference sequence). CDR3 length: 14 residues. Germline trimming cut 4 bases from V and 5 bases from J; bases unmatched to any gene: 7. This CDR3 is CASSTPGQNYGYTF. CDR3 nucleotides: TGTGCCAGTAGTACGCCGGGACAGAATTATGGCTACACCTTC.

The rearrangement links TRBV25-1 to TRBJ1-1; D unresolved. V was shortened by 2 bases and J by 2 bases, with 6 bases between the two germline ends. Germline values: CDR1 MGHDK, CDR2 SYGVNS. The CDR3 covers 13 residues. In DNA, the CDR3 is TGTGCCAGCAGTGAACCTATAAACACTGAAGCTTTCTTT. Translation: CASSEPINTEAFF.

The chain uses TRBV11-2 and TRBJ1-2; 9 bases match TRBD1. This CDR3 contains 13 residues. V dropped 3 bases and J dropped 5; count of bases not matched to a gene: 1. In germline, CDR1 is SGHAT, CDR2 FQNNGV. The CDR3 bases are TGTGCCAGCAGCTTCGGACAGGGGTATGGCTACACCTTC. As protein: CASSFGQGYGYTF. The complete variable domain, with remaining parts taken from reference TRBV11-2 and TRBJ1-2, reads EAGVAQSPRYKIIEKRQSVAFWCNPISGHATLYWYQQILGQGPKLLIQFQNNGVVDDSQLPKDRFSAERLKGVDSTLKIQPAKLEDSAVYLCASSFGQGYGYTFGSGTRLTVV.

The chain uses TRBV7-6 and TRBJ1-4; no firm D call. Germline lookup yields CDR1 SGHVS and CDR2 FNYEAQ. The CDR3 is made up of 12 amino acids. V lost 2 bases to trimming and J lost 8 bases, with 6 bases between them. The CDR3 loop is CASSLYQEKLFF. CDR3 coding DNA: TGTGCCAGCAGCTTATACCAGGAAAAACTGTTTTTT.

The CDR3 is CASNRDGSGANVLTF. The CDR3 DNA is TGTGCCAGTAACAGGGATGGGTCTGGGGCCAACGTCCTGACTTTC. The rearrangement links TRBV19 to TRBJ2-6, with D perhaps TRBD1 (6 bases). With 7 bases removed from V and 1 base from J, the gap between germline ends came to 11 bases. This CDR3 region has 15 residues. From germline, CDR1 is LNHDA and CDR2 SQIVND (reference sequence).

The chain's CDR3 is CASSPRDRAYTEAFF. The CDR3 DNA sequence: TGTGCCAGCAGTCCCCGGGACAGGGCGTACACTGAAGCTTTCTTT. This chain uses TRBV6-5 with TRBJ1-1, with 9 bases fitting TRBD1. The junction had 7 bases not matched to a gene; V was cut back by 5 bases and J by 3 bases. This CDR3 is 15 amino acids long. Germline lookup yields CDR1 MNHEY and CDR2 SVGAGI.

This clone came up a few times. An end of the junction differs from the germline gene, which may be a read error. V usage is TRBV7-9 and J usage is TRBJ2-7; D may be TRBD2 (6 bases). The CDR3 runs to 16 residues. Germline V gives CDR1 SEHNR, CDR2 FQNEAQ (reference sequence). DNA of the CDR3: TGTTCCAGCAGCTTAGCGGCCCGGGCGGGATCCTACGAGCAGTACTTC. As protein: CSSSLAARAGSYEQYF.